This T cell receptor (beta chain) was captured in a study of radiation and T cells in renal cell carcinoma (dated by TCRdb to 2018 to 2020). About the investigation overall: In total, some 50 samples underwent TCR beta sequencing: some 25 tumors plus 27 peripheral blood samples. In the roughly 49 samples combined, around 3.9 million unique CDR3 nucleotide sequences were found, encoding about 2,700,000 unique CDR3 amino acid sequences. The final blood draw was performed at 4 weeks after radiation, at the same time as nephrectomy. Paper-wide results and their limitations: Effects of radiation dose or scheduling on the TCR repertoire could not be addressed with the single-armed trial design. Because pretreatment tumor biopsies were not available, the baseline intratumoral presence of clonotypes could not be determined. Blood repertoire dynamics were not followed beyond 4 weeks after treatment. In blood, the top tumor clonotypes increased from baseline to 2 weeks after radiation and then shrank by 4 weeks, which suggests a temporary expansion of tumor-resident clones.

V lost 4 bases and J lost 7 bases, and the count of bases not matched to a germline gene is 11. Reading the germline V gene gives CDR1 SGHDT and CDR2 YYEEEE. Taken from cysteine to phenylalanine, the CDR3 has 15 residues. Only CDR3 DNA remains: 45 bases, in frame from the first base. About this clone itself: No antigen is known for it. The sample holds no much larger clone one base away, and base qualities are not on file.

The time point tag for this specimen amounts to: blood 4 weeks post-SBRT, at nephrectomy. The sample's treatment or condition label, in plain terms: 15 Gy SBRT to primary tumor, nephrectomy 4 weeks later. The samples were drawn from a clinical trial, where primary renal cell carcinomas were treated with 15 Gy of stereotactic body radiation therapy and then removed by nephrectomy 4 weeks afterward. To follow tumor-enriched clonotypes, serial peripheral blood was collected from radiation-treated patients at baseline and at 2 weeks and 4 weeks after SBRT. Every patient had renal cell carcinoma of clear cell pathology. The QIAamp DNA Blood Mini Kit (Qiagen) was used to prepare genomic DNA for TCR sequencing. The analyses included only samples that passed all quality control checks. Following the manufacturer's recommendations, the immunoSEQ kit was used to generate TCR beta libraries from genomic DNA. To prepare libraries, a first multiplex PCR with proprietary primers was run, followed by a second PCR that added unique barcodes, and a bead cleanup was done after each round. Each sample batch included a kit-provided positive control reaction and a negative control reaction. The final libraries were assessed on an Agilent 4200 TapeStation D1000 ScreenTape, pooled by volume, and quantified by qPCR. Sequencing ran on an Illumina NextSeq500 with a MidOutput 150-cycle cartridge, using 156 Read1 and 15 Index1 cycles with kit custom primers. The pooled library was loaded at around 1.1 pM with an approximately 18% PhiX control spike-in. For the original study's pipeline: Vendor-processed data were analyzed in R, and a clonotype was defined as all T cells sharing the same CDR3 nucleotide sequence. For clone abundance analyses, frequencies were normalized to the 10,000 most abundant clones per sample. Public T cell clones, averaging fewer than five per sample, were removed before analysis. Tumor-enriched and baseline blood-enriched clonotypes were defined by at least a 32-fold difference in abundance between compartments. A beta-binomial differential abundance model was applied to find clonotypes that expanded or contracted between blood time points. The Baroni-Urbani and Buser coefficient was used to measure tumor-blood repertoire similarity, and groups were compared with two-tailed Wilcoxon tests in R. TCRdb retrieved this table from immuneACCESS and kept in-frame rearrangements only. Not all clones are present; in checked studies, unresolved V genes account for under half, and no reason is known for the remainder. Clone size and the V and J calls come from that table; the DNA yielded D and trimming. The sample includes 75,000 to 90,000 clones, with 80% to 90% observed a single time. 5.5% to 7% of the sample rests with the top ten.

The TCR was taken from an older woman with renal cell carcinoma. The chain joins TRBV5-6 to TRBJ1-1; 9 bases in the junction line up with TRBD1. The specimen comprised blood, sampled from a patient whose treatment included radiotherapy and nephrectomy. CDR3 region: CASSPTGGGSGEAFF. The sequenced DNA is TGTGCCAGCAGCCCCACAGGGGGCGGTTCTGGTGAAGCTTTCTTT.